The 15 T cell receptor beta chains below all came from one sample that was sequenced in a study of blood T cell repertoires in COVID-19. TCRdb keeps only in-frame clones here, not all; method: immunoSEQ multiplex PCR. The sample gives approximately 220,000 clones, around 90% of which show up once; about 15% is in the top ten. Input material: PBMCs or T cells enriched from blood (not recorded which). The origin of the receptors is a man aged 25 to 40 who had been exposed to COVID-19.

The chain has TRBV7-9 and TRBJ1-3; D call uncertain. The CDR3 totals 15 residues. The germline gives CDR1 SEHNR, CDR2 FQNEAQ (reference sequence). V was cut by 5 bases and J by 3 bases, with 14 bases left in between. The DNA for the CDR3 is TGTGCCAGCAGCGCACTACATGGAGTTGGAAACACCATATATTTT. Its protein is CASSALHGVGNTIYF. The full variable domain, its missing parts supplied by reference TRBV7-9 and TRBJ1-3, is DTGVSQNPRHKITKRGQNVTFRCDPISEHNRLYWYRQTLGQGPEFLTYFQNEAQLEKSRLLSDRFSAERPKGSFSTLEIQRTEQGDSAMYLCASSALHGVGNTIYFGEGSWLTVV.

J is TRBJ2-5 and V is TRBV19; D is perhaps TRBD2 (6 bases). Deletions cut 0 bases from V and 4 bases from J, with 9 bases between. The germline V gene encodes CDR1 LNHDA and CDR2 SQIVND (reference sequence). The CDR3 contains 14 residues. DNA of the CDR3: TGTGCCAGTAGTATAGAGGGGGGAAGAGAGACCCAGTACTTC. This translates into CASSIEGGRETQYF.

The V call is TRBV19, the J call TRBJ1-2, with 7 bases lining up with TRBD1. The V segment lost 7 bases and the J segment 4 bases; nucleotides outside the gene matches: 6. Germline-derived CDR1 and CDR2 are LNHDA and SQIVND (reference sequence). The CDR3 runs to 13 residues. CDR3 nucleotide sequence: TGTGCCAGTAACCAAGACAGGGCCTATGGCTACACCTTC. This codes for CASNQDRAYGYTF.

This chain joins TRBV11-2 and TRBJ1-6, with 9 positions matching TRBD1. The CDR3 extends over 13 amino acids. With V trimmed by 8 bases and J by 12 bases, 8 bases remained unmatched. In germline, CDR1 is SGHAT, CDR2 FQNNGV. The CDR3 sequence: CASRGTGNLPLHF. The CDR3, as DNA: TGTGCCAGCCGCGGGACAGGGAATCTACCCCTCCACTTT.

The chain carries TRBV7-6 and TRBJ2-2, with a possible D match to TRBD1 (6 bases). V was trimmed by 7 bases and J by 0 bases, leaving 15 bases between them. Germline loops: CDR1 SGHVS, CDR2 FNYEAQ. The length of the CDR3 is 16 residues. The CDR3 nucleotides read TGTGCCAGCACCAATCCCGGGACAACGAACACCGGGGAGCTGTTTTTT. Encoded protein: CASTNPGTTNTGELFF.

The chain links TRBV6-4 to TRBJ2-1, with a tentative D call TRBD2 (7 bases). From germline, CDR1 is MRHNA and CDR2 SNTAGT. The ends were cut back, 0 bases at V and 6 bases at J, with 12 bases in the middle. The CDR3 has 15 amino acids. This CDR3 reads CASSDSGGGPNEQFF. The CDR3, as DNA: TGTGCCAGCAGTGACTCAGGGGGGGGGCCCAATGAGCAGTTCTTC.

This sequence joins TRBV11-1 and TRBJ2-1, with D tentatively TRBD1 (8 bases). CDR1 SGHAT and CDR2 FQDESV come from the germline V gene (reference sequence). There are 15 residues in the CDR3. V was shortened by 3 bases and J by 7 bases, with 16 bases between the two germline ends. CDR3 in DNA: TGTGCCAGCAGCTTTTACAGGGGGGGTCGGAATGAGCAGTTCTTC. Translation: CASSFYRGGRNEQFF.

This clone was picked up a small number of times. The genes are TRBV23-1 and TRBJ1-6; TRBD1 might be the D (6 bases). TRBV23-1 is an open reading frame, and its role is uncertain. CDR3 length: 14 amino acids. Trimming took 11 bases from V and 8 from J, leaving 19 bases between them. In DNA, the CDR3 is TGCGCCGCACAGGGAAGAAACGAAGATTCACCCCTCCACTTT. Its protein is CAAQGRNEDSPLHF.

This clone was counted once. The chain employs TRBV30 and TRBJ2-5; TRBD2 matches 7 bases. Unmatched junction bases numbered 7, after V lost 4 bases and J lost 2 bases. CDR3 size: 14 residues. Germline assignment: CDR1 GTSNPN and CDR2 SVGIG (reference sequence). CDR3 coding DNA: TGTGCCTGGACGAAAGCGGGGTCACAAGAGACCCAGTACTTC. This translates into CAWTKAGSQETQYF.

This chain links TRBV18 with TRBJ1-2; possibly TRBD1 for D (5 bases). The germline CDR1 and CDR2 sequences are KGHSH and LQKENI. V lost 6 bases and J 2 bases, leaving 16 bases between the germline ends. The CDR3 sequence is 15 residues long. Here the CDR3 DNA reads TGTGCCAGCTCTGACCTCGGGGGTACAAACTATGGCTACACCTTC. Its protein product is CASSDLGGTNYGYTF.

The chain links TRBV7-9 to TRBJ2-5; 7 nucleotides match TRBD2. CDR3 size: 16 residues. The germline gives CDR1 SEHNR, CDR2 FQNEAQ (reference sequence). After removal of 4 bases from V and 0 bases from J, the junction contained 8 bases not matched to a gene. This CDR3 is CASSSRAGLDQETQYF. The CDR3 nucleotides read TGTGCCAGCAGCTCCAGAGCGGGGCTAGACCAAGAGACCCAGTACTTC.

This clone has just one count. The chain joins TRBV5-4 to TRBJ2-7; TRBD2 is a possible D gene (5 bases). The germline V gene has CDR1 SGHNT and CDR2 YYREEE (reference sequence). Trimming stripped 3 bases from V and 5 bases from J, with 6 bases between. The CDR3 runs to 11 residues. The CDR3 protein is CASSWGDEQYF. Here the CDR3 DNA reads TGTGCCAGCAGCTGGGGAGACGAGCAGTACTTC.

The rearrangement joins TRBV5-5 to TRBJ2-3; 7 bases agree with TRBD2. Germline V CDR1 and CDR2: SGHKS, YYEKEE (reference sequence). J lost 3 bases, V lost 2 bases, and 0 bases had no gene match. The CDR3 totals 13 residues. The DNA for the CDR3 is TGTGCCAGCAGCTTCGGGGGGACAGATACGCAGTATTTT. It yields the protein CASSFGGTDTQYF.

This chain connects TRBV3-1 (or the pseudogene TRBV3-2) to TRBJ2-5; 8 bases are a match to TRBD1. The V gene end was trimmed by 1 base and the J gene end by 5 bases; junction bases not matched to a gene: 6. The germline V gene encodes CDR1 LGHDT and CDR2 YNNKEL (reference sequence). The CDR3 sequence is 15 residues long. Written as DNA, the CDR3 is TGTGCCAGCAGCCAAGGAGCAGGGGGCGGTGAGACCCAGTACTTC. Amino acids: CASSQGAGGGETQYF.

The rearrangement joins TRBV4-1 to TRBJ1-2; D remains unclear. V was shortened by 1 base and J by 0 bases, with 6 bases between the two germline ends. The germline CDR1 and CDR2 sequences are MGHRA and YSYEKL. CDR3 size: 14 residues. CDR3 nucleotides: TGCGCCAGCAGCCAAGTGAGGACTAACTATGGCTACACCTTC. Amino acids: CASSQVRTNYGYTF.